Listed below are T cell receptor beta chains from one sample, sequenced in a study of Ad26.COV2.S vaccination and SARS-CoV-2 variants. Profiled with immunoSEQ multiplex PCR; TCRdb holds only in-frame clones, not every one. In the table there are approximately 300,000 clones, roughly 84% of which are singletons. This specimen consisted of peripheral blood, obtained in a trial of Ad26.COV2.S vaccine versus placebo. The receptors derive from a person aged 18-65 years who received the Ad26.COV2.S COVID-19 vaccine or a placebo. The CDR3 runs from the conserved cysteine through the conserved F or W. Each record gives: V gene, D gene, J gene, clone size, CDR3 protein, CDR3 DNA. The D gene is left open where the match is weak. A clone size is listed for some rows: how often the clone was seen (once, few, many), or a class if it is expanded.

TRBV15	TRBD1	TRBJ2-2	once	CATSRGTGGHGELFF	TGTGCCACCAGCAGAGGGACAGGGGGCCACGGGGAGCTGTTTTTT
TRBV16	-	TRBJ1-5	-	CASSQRQLDSNQPQHF	TGTGCCAGCAGCCAAAGACAGCTAGATAGCAATCAGCCCCAGCATTTT
TRBV19	-	TRBJ1-1	-	CASSEVMNTEAFF	TGTGCCAGTAGTGAGGTTATGAACACTGAAGCTTTCTTT
TRBV3-1/TRBV3-2	TRBD1	TRBJ1-1	-	CASSQDNRGLAFF	TGTGCCAGCAGCCAAGACAACAGGGGCCTGGCTTTCTTT
TRBV3-1/TRBV3-2	TRBD2	TRBJ2-5	-	CASSHPRSSGGRETQYF	TGTGCCAGCAGCCACCCCCGTTCTAGCGGGGGAAGAGAGACCCAGTACTTC
TRBV30	-	TRBJ1-5	once	CAWRGGGLGPQHF	TGTGCCTGGAGAGGTGGTGGCTTAGGGCCCCAGCATTTT
TRBV7-2	TRBD2	TRBJ2-7	-	CASSLWLAGGYEQYF	TGTGCCAGCAGCTTATGGCTAGCGGGGGGATACGAGCAGTACTTC
TRBV19	TRBD2	TRBJ2-7	-	CASSIAGTSPYEQYF	TGTGCCAGTAGTATTGCCGGGACTAGCCCCTACGAGCAGTACTTC
TRBV5-6	-	TRBJ2-1	few	CASRTGSIHNEQFF	TGTGCCAGCAGAACAGGGTCAATCCACAATGAGCAGTTCTTC
TRBV9	-	TRBJ1-2	-	CASSVGGGPSYGYTF	TGTGCCAGCAGCGTAGGGGGGGGACCCTCCTATGGCTACACCTTC
TRBV4-1	-	TRBJ2-5	-	CASSQGASLETQYF	TGCGCCAGCAGCCAAGGTGCGAGTTTAGAGACCCAGTACTTC
TRBV6-2/TRBV6-3	-	TRBJ1-5	-	CASSYPILQGVGQFSNQPQHF	TGTGCCAGCAGTTACCCGATCCTTCAGGGTGTAGGCCAATTTAGCAATCAGCCCCAGCATTTT
TRBV30	-	TRBJ2-2	-	CAWKLGLPGELFF	TGTGCCTGGAAACTCGGACTACCCGGGGAGCTGTTTTTT
TRBV18	-	TRBJ1-2	-	CASSPQGGADSIAYGYTF	TGTGCCAGCTCACCACAGGGAGGGGCAGACAGTATTGCCTATGGCTACACCTTC
TRBV10-1	-	TRBJ2-7	-	CASSDSGRSYEQYF	TGCGCCAGCAGTGATTCGGGACGGTCCTACGAGCAGTACTTC
TRBV27	TRBD1	TRBJ2-3	-	CASSYKGARTDTQYF	TGTGCCAGCAGTTATAAGGGGGCGCGAACAGATACGCAGTATTTT
TRBV13	-	TRBJ2-7	-	CASSKSRRDEQYF	TGTGCCAGCAGTAAATCCCGGAGGGACGAGCAGTACTTC
TRBV5-1	-	TRBJ1-6	once	CASSFEILGDAGRLHF	TGCGCCAGCAGCTTTGAGATTTTGGGGGATGCAGGCCGCCTCCACTTT
TRBV7-2	-	TRBJ1-1	-	CASSLRDPNTEAFF	TGTGCCAGCAGTCTCAGGGATCCGAACACTGAAGCTTTCTTT
TRBV7-9	-	TRBJ1-1	once	CASSGGTVTEAFF	TGTGCCAGCAGCGGAGGGACTGTTACTGAAGCTTTCTTT
TRBV5-1	-	TRBJ2-7	-	CASSLGLGGTTEEQYF	TGCGCCAGCAGCCTCGGCTTGGGGGGCACGACGGAAGAGCAGTACTTC
TRBV7-2	-	TRBJ2-2	-	CASSLDGSLNTGELFF	TGTGCCAGCAGTCTCGACGGCAGTCTCAACACCGGGGAGCTGTTTTTT
TRBV5-1	-	TRBJ1-1	-	CASSLEVTGTEAFF	TGCGCCAGCAGCTTGGAGGTAACGGGAACTGAAGCTTTCTTT
TRBV30	-	TRBJ1-3	-	CASTRTPPTKSGNTIYF	TGTGCCTCCACGAGGACCCCACCGACGAAATCTGGAAACACCATATATTTT
TRBV2	-	TRBJ1-1	-	CASLLRAGNTEAFF	TGTGCCAGCCTCCTAAGGGCGGGAAACACTGAAGCTTTCTTT
TRBV5-1	-	TRBJ2-7	-	CASSLLDRDMPEQYF	TGCGCCAGCAGCTTGCTAGACCGGGACATGCCCGAGCAGTACTTC
TRBV30	TRBD1	TRBJ1-2	-	CAWSAFLTGDYGYTF	TGTGCCTGGAGTGCGTTCCTTACAGGGGACTATGGCTACACCTTC
TRBV7-2	TRBD1	TRBJ2-2	-	CASSSRQGANTGELFF	TGTGCCAGCAGCTCTCGACAGGGCGCGAACACCGGGGAGCTGTTTTTT
TRBV2	-	TRBJ2-5	-	CASGQETQYF	TGTGCCAGCGGGCAAGAGACCCAGTACTTC
TRBV7-7	-	TRBJ2-2	-	CASSLASSSPNTGELFF	TGTGCTAGCAGCTTAGCTTCCAGTTCGCCGAACACCGGGGAGCTGTTTTTT
TRBV6-5	-	TRBJ1-2	-	CASRGGNGRGYGYTF	TGTGCCAGCAGGGGGGGGAACGGACGCGGCTATGGCTACACCTTC
TRBV11-2	TRBD1	TRBJ1-1	-	CASGANRGAEAFF	TGTGCCAGCGGCGCTAACAGGGGGGCTGAAGCTTTCTTT
TRBV5-1	-	TRBJ1-1	-	CASSSPSGGSNEAFF	TGCGCCAGCAGCTCCCCATCGGGGGGAAGCAATGAAGCTTTCTTT
TRBV28	-	TRBJ2-3	-	CASSPRGEWDTQYF	TGTGCCAGCAGTCCCCGCGGCGAATGGGATACGCAGTATTTT
TRBV15	-	TRBJ1-2	-	CATSRALDGNYGYTF	TGTGCCACCAGCAGAGCACTCGACGGGAACTATGGCTACACCTTC
TRBV5-8	-	TRBJ1-2	once	CASSLRGGDYGYTF	TGTGCCAGCAGCCTACGAGGGGGGGACTATGGCTACACCTTC
TRBV5-1	-	TRBJ2-5	once	CASSFEPGLRVETQYF	TGCGCCAGCAGCTTCGAACCGGGACTGAGGGTGGAGACCCAGTACTTC
TRBV7-9	-	TRBJ2-5	-	CASSLGVSRETQYF	TGTGCCAGCAGCTTAGGGGTCAGCCGGGAGACCCAGTACTTC
TRBV30	TRBD1	TRBJ1-1	-	CAWKARGLEAFF	TGTGCCTGGAAGGCCAGGGGGCTTGAAGCTTTCTTT
TRBV12-1	-	TRBJ1-3	-	CASSFIFRATIYF	TGTGCCAGCAGCTTTATATTCAGGGCGACCATATATTTT
TRBV30	-	TRBJ2-1	-	CAWKGGSYNEQFF	TGTGCCTGGAAGGGGGGTAGTTACAATGAGCAGTTCTTC
TRBV9	-	TRBJ2-5	-	CASSVSWGYETQYF	TGTGCCAGCAGCGTATCCTGGGGGTACGAGACCCAGTACTTC